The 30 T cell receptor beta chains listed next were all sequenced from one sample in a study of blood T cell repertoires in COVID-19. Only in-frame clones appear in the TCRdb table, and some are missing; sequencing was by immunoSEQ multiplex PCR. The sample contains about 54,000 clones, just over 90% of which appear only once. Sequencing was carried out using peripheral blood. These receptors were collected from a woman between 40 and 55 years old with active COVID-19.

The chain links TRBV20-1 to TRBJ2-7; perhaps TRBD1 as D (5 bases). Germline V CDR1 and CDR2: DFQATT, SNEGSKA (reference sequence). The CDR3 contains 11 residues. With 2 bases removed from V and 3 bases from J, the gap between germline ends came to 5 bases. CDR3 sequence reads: CSARQGYEQYF. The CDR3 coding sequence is TGCAGTGCTAGACAGGGCTACGAGCAGTACTTC.

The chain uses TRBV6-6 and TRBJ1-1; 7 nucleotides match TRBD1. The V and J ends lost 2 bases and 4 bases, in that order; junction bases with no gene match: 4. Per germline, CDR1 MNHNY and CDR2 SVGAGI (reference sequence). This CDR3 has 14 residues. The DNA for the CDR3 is TGTGCCAGCAGTTACGCCGGACAGGCCACTGAAGCTTTCTTT. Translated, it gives CASSYAGQATEAFF.

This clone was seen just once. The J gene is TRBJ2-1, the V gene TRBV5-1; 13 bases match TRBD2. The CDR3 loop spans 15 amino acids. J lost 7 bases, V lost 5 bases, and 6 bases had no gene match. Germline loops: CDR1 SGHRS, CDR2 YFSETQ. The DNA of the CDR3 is TGCGCCAGCAGGCAGGGACTAGCGGGGCTTAATGAGCAGTTCTTC. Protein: CASRQGLAGLNEQFF.

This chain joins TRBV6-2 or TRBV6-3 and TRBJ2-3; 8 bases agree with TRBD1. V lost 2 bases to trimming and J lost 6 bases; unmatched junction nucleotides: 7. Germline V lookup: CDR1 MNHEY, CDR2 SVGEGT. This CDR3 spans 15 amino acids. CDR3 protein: CASSYGQGAQDTQYF. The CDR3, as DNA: TGTGCCAGCAGTTACGGGCAGGGGGCGCAGGATACGCAGTATTTT.

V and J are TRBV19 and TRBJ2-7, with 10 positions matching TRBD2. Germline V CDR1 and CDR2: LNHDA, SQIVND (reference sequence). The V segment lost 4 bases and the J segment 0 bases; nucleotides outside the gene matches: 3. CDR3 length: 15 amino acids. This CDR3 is CASSTTSGTSYEQYF. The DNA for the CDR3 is TGTGCCAGTAGTACCACTAGCGGGACCTCCTACGAGCAGTACTTC. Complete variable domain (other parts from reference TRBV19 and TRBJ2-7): DGGITQSPKYLFRKEGQNVTLSCEQNLNHDAMYWYRQDPGQGLRLIYYSQIVNDFQKGDIAEGYSVSREKKESFPLTVTSAQKNPTAFYLCASSTTSGTSYEQYFGPGTRLTVT.

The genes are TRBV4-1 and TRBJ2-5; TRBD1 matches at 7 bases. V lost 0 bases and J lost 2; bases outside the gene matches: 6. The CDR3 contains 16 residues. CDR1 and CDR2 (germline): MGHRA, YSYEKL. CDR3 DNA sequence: TGCGCCAGCAGCCAAGACAATAACAGGGGACAAGAGACCCAGTACTTC. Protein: CASSQDNNRGQETQYF.

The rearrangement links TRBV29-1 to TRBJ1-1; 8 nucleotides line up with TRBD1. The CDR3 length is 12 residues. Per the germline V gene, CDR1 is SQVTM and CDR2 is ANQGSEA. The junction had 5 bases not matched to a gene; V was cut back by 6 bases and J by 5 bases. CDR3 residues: CSVMTGETEAFF. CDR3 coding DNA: TGCAGCGTGATGACAGGGGAAACTGAAGCTTTCTTT.

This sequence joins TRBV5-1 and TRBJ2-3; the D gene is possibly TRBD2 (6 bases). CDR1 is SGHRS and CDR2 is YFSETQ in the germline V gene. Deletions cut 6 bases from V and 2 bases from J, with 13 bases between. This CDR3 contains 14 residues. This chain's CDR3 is CASTPGGFTDTQYF. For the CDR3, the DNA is TGCGCCAGCACCCCCGGAGGGTTCACAGATACGCAGTATTTT. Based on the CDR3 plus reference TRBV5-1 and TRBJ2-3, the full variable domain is KAGVTQTPRYLIKTRGQQVTLSCSPISGHRSVSWYQQTPGQGLQFLFEYFSETQRNKGNFPGRFSGRQFSNSRSEMNVSTLELGDSALYLCASTPGGFTDTQYFGPGTRLTVL.

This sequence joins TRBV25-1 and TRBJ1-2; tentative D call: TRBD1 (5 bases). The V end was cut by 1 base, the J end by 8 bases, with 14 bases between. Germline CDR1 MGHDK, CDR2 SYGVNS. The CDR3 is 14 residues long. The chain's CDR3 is CASSESGGLGGYTF. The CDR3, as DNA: TGTGCCAGCAGTGAATCCGGGGGTTTAGGGGGCTACACCTTC.

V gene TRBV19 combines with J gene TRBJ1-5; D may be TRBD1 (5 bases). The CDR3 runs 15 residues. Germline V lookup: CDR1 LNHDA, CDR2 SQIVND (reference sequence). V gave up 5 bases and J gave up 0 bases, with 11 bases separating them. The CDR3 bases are TGTGCCAGTAGTCTCCCAGGGTATAGCAATCAGCCCCAGCATTTT. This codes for CASSLPGYSNQPQHF. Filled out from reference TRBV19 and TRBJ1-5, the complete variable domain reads DGGITQSPKYLFRKEGQNVTLSCEQNLNHDAMYWYRQDPGQGLRLIYYSQIVNDFQKGDIAEGYSVSREKKESFPLTVTSAQKNPTAFYLCASSLPGYSNQPQHFGDGTRLSIL.

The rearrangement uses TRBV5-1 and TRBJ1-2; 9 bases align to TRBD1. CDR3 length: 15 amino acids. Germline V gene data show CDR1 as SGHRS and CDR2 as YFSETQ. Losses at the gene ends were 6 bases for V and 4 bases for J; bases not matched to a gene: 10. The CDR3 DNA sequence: TGCGCCAGCAAGCGGGGACAGGGAGACTTCTATGGCTACACCTTC. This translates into CASKRGQGDFYGYTF.

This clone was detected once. CDR3 amino acids: CSAPGLAGPGDTQYF. The CDR3 DNA reads as TGCAGCGCCCCCGGGCTAGCGGGGCCTGGAGATACGCAGTATTTT. The chain recombines TRBV29-1 with TRBJ2-3; 9 nucleotides agree with TRBD2. V trimming: 7 bases; J trimming: 5 bases; junction bases outside the gene matches: 13. The length of the CDR3 is 15 residues. In germline, CDR1 is SQVTM, CDR2 ANQGSEA.

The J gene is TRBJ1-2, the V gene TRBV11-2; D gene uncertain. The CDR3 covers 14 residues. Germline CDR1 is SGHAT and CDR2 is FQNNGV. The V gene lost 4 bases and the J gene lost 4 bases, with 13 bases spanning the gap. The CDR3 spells CASSSPGSLYGYTF. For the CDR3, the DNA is TGTGCCAGCAGCTCCCCCGGGTCCCTCTATGGCTACACCTTC.

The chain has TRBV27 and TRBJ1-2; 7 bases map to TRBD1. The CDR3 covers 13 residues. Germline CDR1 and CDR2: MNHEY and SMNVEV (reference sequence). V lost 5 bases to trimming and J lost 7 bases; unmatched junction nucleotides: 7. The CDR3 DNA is TGTGCCAGCAGTCGCCTGACAGGGCCTGGCTACACCTTC. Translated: CASSRLTGPGYTF.

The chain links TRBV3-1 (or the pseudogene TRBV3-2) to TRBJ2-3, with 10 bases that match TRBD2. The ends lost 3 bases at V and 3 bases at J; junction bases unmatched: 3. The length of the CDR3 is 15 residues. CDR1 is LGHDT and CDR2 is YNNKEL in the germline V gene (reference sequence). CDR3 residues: CASSHSGGATDTQYF. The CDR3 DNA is TGTGCCAGCAGCCACAGCGGGGGGGCGACAGATACGCAGTATTTT.

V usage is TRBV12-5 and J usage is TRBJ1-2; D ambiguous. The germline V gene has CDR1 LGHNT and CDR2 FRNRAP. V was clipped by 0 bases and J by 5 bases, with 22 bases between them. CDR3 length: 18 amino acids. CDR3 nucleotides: TGTGCTAGTGGTTTGGTACGTGCGGTCGCTGGATATGGGTATGGCTACACCTTC. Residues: CASGLVRAVAGYGYGYTF.

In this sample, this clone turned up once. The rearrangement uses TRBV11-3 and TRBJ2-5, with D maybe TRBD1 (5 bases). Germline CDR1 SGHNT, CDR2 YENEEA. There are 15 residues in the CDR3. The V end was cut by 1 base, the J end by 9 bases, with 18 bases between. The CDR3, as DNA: TGTGCCAGCAGCTTAGGACAGCAAATTTCCTGGGCCCAGTACTTC. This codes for CASSLGQQISWAQYF.

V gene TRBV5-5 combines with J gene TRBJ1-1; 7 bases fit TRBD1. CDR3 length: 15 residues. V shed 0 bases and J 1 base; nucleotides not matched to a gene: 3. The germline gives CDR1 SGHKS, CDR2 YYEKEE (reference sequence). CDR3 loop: CASSLEDRRNTEAFF. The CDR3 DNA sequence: TGTGCCAGCAGCTTGGAGGACAGGCGGAACACTGAAGCTTTCTTT.

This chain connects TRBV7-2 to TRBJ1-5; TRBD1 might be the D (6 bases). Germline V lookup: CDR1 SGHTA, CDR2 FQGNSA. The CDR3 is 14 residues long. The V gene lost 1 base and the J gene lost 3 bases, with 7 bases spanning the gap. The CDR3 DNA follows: TGTGCCAGCAGCTTAGACAGGGTCAATCAGCCCCAGCATTTT. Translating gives CASSLDRVNQPQHF. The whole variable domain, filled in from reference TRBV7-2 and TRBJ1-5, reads GAGVSQSPSNKVTEKGKDVELRCDPISGHTALYWYRQSLGQGLEFLIYFQGNSAPDKSGLPSDRFSAERTGGSVSTLTIQRTQQEDSAVYLCASSLDRVNQPQHFGDGTRLSIL.

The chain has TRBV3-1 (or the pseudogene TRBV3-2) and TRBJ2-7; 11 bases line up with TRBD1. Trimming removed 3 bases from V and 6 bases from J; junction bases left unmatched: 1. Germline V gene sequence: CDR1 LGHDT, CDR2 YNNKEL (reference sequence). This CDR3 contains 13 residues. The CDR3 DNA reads TGTGCCAGCAGCCAGGGGACAGGGGGCGAGCAGTACTTC. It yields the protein CASSQGTGGEQYF.

The CDR3, as DNA: TGTGCCAGCACGCGCGGACAGGGGGCTTCGAGGGAAAAACTGTTTTTT. Translating it yields CASTRGQGASREKLFF. The chain has TRBV11-2 and TRBJ1-4, with 11 nucleotides matching TRBD1. In germline, CDR1 is SGHAT, CDR2 FQNNGV. This CDR3 has 16 residues. The V segment lost 7 bases and the J segment 8 bases; nucleotides outside the gene matches: 12.

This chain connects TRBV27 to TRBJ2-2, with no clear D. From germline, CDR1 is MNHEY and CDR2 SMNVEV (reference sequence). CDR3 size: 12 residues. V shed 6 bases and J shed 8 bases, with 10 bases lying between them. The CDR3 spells CASSPDIGELFF. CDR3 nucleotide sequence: TGTGCCAGCAGCCCTGACATTGGGGAGCTGTTTTTT.

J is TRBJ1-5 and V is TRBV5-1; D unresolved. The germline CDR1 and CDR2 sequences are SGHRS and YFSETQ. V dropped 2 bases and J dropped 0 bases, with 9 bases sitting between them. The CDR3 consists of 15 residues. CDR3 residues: CASSLGGNSNQPQHF. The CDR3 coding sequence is TGCGCCAGCAGCTTAGGCGGAAATAGCAATCAGCCCCAGCATTTT.

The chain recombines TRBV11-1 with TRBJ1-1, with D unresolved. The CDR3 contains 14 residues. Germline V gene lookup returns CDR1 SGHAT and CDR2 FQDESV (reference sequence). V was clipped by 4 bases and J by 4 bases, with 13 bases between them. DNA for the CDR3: TGTGCCAGCAGCTCATCGGGGATGGGCACTGAAGCTTTCTTT. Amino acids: CASSSSGMGTEAFF.

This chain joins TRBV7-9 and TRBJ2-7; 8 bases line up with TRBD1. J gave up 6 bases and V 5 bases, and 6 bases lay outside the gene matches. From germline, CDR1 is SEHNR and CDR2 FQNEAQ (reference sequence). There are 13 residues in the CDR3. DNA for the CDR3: TGTGCCAGCAGCCCCAGGACAGGGATCGAGCAGTACTTC. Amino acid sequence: CASSPRTGIEQYF.

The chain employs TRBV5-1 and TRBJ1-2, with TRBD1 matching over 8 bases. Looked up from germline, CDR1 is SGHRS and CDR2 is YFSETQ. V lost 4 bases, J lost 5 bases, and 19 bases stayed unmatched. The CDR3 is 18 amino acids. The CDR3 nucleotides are TGCGCCAGCAGCAGCCCTGCGGGACAGGCCCCCCTCCGGTATGGCTACACCTTC. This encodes CASSSPAGQAPLRYGYTF.

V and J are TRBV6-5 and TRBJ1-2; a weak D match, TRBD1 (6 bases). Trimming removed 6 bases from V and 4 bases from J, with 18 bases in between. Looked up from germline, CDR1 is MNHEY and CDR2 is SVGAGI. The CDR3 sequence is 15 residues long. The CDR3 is CASRMRTARSYGYTF. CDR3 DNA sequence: TGTGCCAGCAGAATGCGGACAGCTCGTAGCTATGGCTACACCTTC.

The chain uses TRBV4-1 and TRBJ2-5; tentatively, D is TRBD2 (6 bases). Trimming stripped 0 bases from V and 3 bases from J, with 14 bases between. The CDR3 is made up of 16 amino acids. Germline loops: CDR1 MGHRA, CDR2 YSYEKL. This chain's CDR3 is CASSQEAAGLKETQYF. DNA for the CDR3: TGCGCCAGCAGCCAAGAGGCTGCGGGACTGAAAGAGACCCAGTACTTC.

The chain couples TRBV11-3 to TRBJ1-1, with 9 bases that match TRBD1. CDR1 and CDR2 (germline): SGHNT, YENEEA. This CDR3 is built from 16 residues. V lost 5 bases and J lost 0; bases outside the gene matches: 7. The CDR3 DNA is TGTGCCAGCAGCCTAGGGACAGGGTACTTGAACACTGAAGCTTTCTTT. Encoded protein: CASSLGTGYLNTEAFF. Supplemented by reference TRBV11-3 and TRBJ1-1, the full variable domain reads EAGVVQSPRYKIIEKKQPVAFWCNPISGHNTLYWYLQNLGQGPELLIRYENEEAVDDSQLPKDRFSAERLKGVDSTLKIQPAELGDSAVYLCASSLGTGYLNTEAFFGQGTRLTVV.

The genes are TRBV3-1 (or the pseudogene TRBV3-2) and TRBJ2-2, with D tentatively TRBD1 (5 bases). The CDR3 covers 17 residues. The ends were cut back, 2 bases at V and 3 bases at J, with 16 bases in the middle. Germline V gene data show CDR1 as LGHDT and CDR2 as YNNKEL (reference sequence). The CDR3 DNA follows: TGTGCCAGCAGCCAATCTACCAGGGTATTGGACACCGGGGAGCTGTTTTTT. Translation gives CASSQSTRVLDTGELFF.